This TCR beta chain was identified in a study of T cell responses to AZD1222 COVID-19 vaccine. General observations from the study: Once two AZD1222 doses were given, Spike-specific TCR breadth and depth went up.

This clone was recorded once. Its matching antigen is unknown. This CDR3 region has 13 residues. Germline assignment: CDR1 SGHDN and CDR2 FVKESK. Trimming left V 5 bases short and J 1 base short, with 8 bases between. The repertoire was sequenced with immunoSEQ multiplex PCR; TCRdb's copy has only in-frame clones and lacks some. The data contain 100,000 or so clones, 86% of them singletons. The origin of this receptor is an adult in good health. This sample comprised peripheral blood, obtained on day 0 of AZD1222 vaccination. The chain is built from TRBV14 and TRBJ1-1, with D perhaps TRBD1 (6 bases). The CDR3, as DNA: TGTGCCAGCAGCACGGACAGGAACACTGAAGCTTTCTTT. Protein sequence: CASSTDRNTEAFF.